This T cell receptor beta chain was obtained from a study of T cells in localized non-small cell lung cancer. Whole-study results and caveats: Uninvolved nearby lung showed the greatest T cell clonality, exceeding that found in tumor. Multi-region tumor sequencing was not done, so intratumor heterogeneity could not be excluded. Longer overall survival accompanied higher blood T cell density. Median about 56 top-100 tumor clones were shared with paired adjacent lung.

Some clones are missing from TCRdb's copy, which holds only in-frame ones; the method was immunoSEQ multiplex PCR. The sample consists of 70,000 to 95,000 clones, roughly 90% of them appearing once. A few counts support this clone. Its antigen is unknown. The CDR3 runs to 13 residues. J gave up 8 bases and V 4 bases, and 4 bases lay outside the gene matches. The germline V gene has CDR1 SNHLY and CDR2 FYNNEI. The chain uses TRBV2 and TRBJ1-2; 10 bases are a match to TRBD1. This material consisted of PBMCs, taken before any cancer treatment. This TCR derives from a woman aged 40-69 years with stage II squamous cell lung carcinoma. CDR3 protein: CASSVGTGDGYTF. CDR3 coding DNA: TGTGCCAGCAGTGTAGGGACAGGGGACGGCTACACCTTC.